Below, one T cell receptor beta chain is given with its context. The antigen remains undetermined. The CDR3 covers 16 residues. Trimming pared 5 bases from V and 7 bases from J, leaving 18 bases between. CDR1 and CDR2 from the germline V gene are SGHAT and FQNNGV. Only in-frame clones appear in the TCRdb table, and some are missing; sequencing was by immunoSEQ multiplex PCR. This sample carries tens of thousands of clones, under 85% of them seen once, and the ten largest clones take roughly 5%. The data originate from a study of a mutant IDH1 vaccine in newly diagnosed glioma. Stated time point: week 35, safety follow-up. The vaccine gave 300 ug of a 20-mer mutant IDH1 peptide subcutaneously per dose. Whole-study results and caveats: Pseudoprogression appeared unlinked to shifts in leading peripheral T cell clonotypes.

J is TRBJ1-6 and V is TRBV11-2; unclear D gene. The TCR comes from a man aged 50-59 years with glioma. Specimen: PBMCs, collected from a glioma patient whose treatment included an IDH1 peptide vaccine. CDR3 sequence reads: CASSHDGGGLNSPLHF. In DNA, the CDR3 is TGTGCCAGCAGCCACGACGGCGGTGGCTTAAATTCACCCCTCCACTTT.